This T cell receptor (beta chain) was obtained from a study of T cells after yellow fever vaccination. Background on the study: SMART-Seq v4 Ultra Low Input served to prepare low-cell-number fractions.

UMIs and a universal primer site were added when TCR cDNA was made by 5'RACE template switching. Each CDR3 protein gets one entry after TCRdb re-called the 5' RACE reads with MiXCR. The sample records 450,000 to 600,000 distinct CDR3 sequences, around an eighth being singletons. This clonotype turned up a few times. CDR3 length equals 16 residues. Germline loops: CDR1 LNHDA, CDR2 SQIVND (reference sequence). J gave up 4 bases and V 2 bases, and 7 bases lay outside the gene matches. This specimen consisted of PBMCs, obtained on the day of the yellow fever booster vaccination. The rearrangement links TRBV19 to TRBJ2-5; 10 nucleotides match TRBD1. This clonotype originated in a man aged 25-45 years who received the YFV17D yellow fever vaccine. The CDR3 DNA is TGTGCCAGTAGTATATACGGACAGGGGGTTCGAGAGACCCAGTACTTC. Translating gives CASSIYGQGVRETQYF.